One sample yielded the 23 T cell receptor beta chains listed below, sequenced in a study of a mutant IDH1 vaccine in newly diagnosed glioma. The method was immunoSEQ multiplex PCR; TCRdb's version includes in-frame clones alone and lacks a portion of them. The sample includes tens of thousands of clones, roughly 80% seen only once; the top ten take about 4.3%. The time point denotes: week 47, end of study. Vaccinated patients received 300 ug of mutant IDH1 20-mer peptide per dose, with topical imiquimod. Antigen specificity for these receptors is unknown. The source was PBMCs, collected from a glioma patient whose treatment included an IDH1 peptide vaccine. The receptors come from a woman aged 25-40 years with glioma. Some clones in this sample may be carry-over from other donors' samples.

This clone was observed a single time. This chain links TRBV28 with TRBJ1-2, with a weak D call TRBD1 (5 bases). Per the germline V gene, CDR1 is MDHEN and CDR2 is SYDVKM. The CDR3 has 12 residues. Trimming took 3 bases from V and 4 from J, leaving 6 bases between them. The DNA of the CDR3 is TGTGCCAGCAGTTTTGACAGCTATGGCTACACCTTC. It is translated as CASSFDSYGYTF.

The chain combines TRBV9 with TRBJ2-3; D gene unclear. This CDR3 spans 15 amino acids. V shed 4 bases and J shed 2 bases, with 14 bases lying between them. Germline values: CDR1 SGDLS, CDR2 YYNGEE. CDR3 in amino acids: CASSPYSDPTDTQYF. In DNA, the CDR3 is TGTGCCAGCAGCCCCTACTCGGACCCCACAGATACGCAGTATTTT.

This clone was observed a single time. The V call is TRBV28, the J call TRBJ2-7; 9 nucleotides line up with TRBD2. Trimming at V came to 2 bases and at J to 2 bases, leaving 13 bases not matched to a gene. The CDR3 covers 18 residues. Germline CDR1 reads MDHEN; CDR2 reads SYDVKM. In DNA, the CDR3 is TGTGCCAGCAGTTTACCCCCGGCACCTAGCGGGACAACCTACGAGCAGTACTTC. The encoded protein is CASSLPPAPSGTTYEQYF.

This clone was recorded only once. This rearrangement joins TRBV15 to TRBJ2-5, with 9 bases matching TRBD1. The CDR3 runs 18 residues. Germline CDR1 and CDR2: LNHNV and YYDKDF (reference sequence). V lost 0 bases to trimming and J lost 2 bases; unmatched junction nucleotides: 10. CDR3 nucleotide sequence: TGTGCCACCAGCAGAGATGGGTTTTTAGGACAGGGGCAAGAGACCCAGTACTTC. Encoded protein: CATSRDGFLGQGQETQYF.

CDR3 loop: CASSSSPTYEQYF. In DNA form, the CDR3 reads TGTGCCAGCAGCTCGAGTCCGACCTACGAGCAGTACTTC. The chain links TRBV7-6 to TRBJ2-7; D ambiguous. Germline loops: CDR1 SGHVS, CDR2 FNYEAQ. This CDR3 region has 13 residues. Between the trimmed V and J ends, which lost 4 bases and 2 bases, there was a span of 9 bases.

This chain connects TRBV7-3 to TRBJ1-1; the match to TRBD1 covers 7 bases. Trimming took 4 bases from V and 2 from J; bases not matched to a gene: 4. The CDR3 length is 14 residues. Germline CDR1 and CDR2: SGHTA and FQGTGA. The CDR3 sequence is CASSSTGFNTEAFF. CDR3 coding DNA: TGTGCCAGCAGCTCGACAGGGTTTAACACTGAAGCTTTCTTT.

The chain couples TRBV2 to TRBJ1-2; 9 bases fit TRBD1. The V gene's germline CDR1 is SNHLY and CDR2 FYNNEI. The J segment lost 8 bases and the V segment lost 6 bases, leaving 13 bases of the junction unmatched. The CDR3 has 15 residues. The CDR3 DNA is TGTGCCAGCAGAGCCCAATCCGGGACAGGGAGGGGCTACACCTTC. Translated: CASRAQSGTGRGYTF. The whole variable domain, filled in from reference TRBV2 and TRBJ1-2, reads EPEVTQTPSHQVTQMGQEVILRCVPISNHLYFYWYRQILGQKVEFLVSFYNNEISEKSEIFDDQFSVERPDGSNFTLKIRSTKLEDSAMYFCASRAQSGTGRGYTFGSGTRLTVV.

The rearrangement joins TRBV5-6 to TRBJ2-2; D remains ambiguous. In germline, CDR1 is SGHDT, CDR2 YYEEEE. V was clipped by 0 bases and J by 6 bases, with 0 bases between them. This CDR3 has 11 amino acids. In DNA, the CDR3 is TGTGCCAGCAGCTTGGCCGGGGAGCTGTTTTTT. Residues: CASSLAGELFF.

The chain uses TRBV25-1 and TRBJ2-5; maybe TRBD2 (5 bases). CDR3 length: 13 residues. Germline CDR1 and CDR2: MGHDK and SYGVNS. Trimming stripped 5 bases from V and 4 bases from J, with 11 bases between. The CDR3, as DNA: TGTGCCAGCAGTCGCGGGTACCGAGAGACCCAGTACTTC. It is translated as CASSRGYRETQYF. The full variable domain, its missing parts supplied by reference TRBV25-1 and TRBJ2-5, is EADIYQTPRYLVIGTGKKITLECSQTMGHDKMYWYQQDPGMELHLIHYSYGVNSTEKGDLSSESTVSRIRTEHFPLTLESARPSHTSQYLCASSRGYRETQYFGPGTRLLVL.

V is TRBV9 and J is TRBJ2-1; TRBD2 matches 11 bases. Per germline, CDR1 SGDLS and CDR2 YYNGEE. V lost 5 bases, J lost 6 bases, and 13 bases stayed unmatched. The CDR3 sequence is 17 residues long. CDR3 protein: CASSSPRFGTSGNEQFF. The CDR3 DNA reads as TGTGCCAGCAGTTCCCCCCGATTCGGGACTAGCGGCAATGAGCAGTTCTTC. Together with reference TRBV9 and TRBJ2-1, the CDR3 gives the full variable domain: DSGVTQTPKHLITATGQRVTLRCSPRSGDLSVYWYQQSLDQGLQFLIQYYNGEERAKGNILERFSAQQFPDLHSELNLSSLELGDSALYFCASSSPRFGTSGNEQFFGPGTRLTVL.

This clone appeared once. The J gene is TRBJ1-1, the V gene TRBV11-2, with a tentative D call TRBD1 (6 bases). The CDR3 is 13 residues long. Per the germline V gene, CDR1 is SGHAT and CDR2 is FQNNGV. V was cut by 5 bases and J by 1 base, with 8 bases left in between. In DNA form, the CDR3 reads TGTGCCAGCAGCCTCAGGGGGAACACTGAAGCTTTCTTT. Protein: CASSLRGNTEAFF.

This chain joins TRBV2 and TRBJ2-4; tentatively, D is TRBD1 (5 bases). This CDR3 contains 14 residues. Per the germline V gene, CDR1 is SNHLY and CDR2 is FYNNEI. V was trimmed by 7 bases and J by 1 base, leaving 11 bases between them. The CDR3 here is CASTSGAAKNIQYF. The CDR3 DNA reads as TGTGCCAGCACGTCTGGGGCGGCCAAAAACATTCAGTACTTC.

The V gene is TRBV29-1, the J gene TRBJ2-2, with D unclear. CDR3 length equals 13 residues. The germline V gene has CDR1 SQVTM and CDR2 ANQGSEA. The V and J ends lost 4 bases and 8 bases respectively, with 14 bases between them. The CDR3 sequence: CSVVLVGSGELFF. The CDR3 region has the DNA TGCAGCGTTGTTCTGGTCGGTAGTGGGGAGCTGTTTTTT.

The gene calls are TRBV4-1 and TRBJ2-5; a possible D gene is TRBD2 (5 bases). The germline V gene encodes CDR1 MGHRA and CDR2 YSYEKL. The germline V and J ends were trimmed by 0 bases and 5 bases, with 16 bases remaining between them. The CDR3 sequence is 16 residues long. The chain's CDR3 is CASSQDPRGRGETQYF. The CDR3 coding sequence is TGCGCCAGCAGCCAAGATCCTCGAGGGAGAGGGGAGACCCAGTACTTC.

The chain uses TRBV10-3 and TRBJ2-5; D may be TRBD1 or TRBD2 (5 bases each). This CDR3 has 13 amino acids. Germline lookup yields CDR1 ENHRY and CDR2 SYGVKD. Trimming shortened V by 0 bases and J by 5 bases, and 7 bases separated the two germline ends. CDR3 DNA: TGTGCCATCAGTGAGTCCGGGACGGAGACCCAGTACTTC. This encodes CAISESGTETQYF.

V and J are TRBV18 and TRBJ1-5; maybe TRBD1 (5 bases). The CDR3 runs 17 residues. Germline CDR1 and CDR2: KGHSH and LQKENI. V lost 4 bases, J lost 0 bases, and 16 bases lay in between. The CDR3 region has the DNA TGTGCCAGCTCACAACCGGGACCGATCTTTAGCAATCAGCCCCAGCATTTT. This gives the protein CASSQPGPIFSNQPQHF.

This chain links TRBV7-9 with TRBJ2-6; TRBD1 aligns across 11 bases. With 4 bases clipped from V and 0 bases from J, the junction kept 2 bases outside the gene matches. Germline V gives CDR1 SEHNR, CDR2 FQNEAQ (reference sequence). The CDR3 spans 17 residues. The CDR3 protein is CASSSGQGGSGANVLTF. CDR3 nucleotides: TGTGCCAGCAGCTCGGGACAGGGGGGCTCTGGGGCCAACGTCCTGACTTTC.

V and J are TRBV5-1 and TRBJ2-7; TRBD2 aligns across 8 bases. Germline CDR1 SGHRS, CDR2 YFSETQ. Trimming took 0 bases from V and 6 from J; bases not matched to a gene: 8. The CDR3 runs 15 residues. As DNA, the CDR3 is TGCGCCAGCAGCTTGGGGGCGACTAGCGCCAGCGAGCAGTACTTC. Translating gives CASSLGATSASEQYF. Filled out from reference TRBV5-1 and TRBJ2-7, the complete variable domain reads KAGVTQTPRYLIKTRGQQVTLSCSPISGHRSVSWYQQTPGQGLQFLFEYFSETQRNKGNFPGRFSGRQFSNSRSEMNVSTLELGDSALYLCASSLGATSASEQYFGPGTRLTVT.

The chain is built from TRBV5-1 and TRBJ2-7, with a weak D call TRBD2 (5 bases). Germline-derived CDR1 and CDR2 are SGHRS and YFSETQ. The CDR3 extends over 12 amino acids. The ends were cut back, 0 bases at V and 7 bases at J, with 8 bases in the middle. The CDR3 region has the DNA TGCGCCAGCAGCTTGGCAGCGGAAGAGCAGTACTTC. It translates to CASSLAAEEQYF.

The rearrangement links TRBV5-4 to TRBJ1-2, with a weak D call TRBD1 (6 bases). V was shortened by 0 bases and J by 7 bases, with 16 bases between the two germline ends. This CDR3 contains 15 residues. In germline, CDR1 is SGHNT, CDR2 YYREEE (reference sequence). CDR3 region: CASSLVGASAGGYTF. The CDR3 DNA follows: TGTGCCAGCAGCTTGGTGGGGGCTTCAGCGGGTGGCTACACCTTC. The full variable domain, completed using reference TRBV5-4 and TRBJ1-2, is ETGVTQSPTHLIKTRGQQVTLRCSSQSGHNTVSWYQQALGQGPQFIFQYYREEENGRGNFPPRFSGLQFPNYSSELNVNALELDDSALYLCASSLVGASAGGYTFGSGTRLTVV.

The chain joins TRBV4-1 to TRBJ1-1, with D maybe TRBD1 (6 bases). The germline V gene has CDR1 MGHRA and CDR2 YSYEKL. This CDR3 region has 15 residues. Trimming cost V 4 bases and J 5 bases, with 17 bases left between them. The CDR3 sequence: CASSLLLGGGTEAFF. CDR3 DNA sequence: TGCGCCAGCAGCCTCCTGCTAGGGGGTGGAACTGAAGCTTTCTTT.

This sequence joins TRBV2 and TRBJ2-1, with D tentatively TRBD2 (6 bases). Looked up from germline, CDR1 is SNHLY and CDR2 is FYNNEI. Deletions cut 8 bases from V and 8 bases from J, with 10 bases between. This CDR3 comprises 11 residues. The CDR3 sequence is CASSKRDEQFF. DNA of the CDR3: TGTGCCAGCTCTAAGCGGGATGAGCAGTTCTTC.

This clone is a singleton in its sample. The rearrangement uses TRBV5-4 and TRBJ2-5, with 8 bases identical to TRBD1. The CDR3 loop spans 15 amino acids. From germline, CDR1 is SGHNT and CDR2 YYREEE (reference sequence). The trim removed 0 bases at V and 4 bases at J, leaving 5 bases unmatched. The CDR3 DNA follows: TGTGCCAGCAGCTTGGGCAGGGGGCCTCGAGAGACCCAGTACTTC. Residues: CASSLGRGPRETQYF. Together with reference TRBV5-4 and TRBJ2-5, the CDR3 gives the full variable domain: ETGVTQSPTHLIKTRGQQVTLRCSSQSGHNTVSWYQQALGQGPQFIFQYYREEENGRGNFPPRFSGLQFPNYSSELNVNALELDDSALYLCASSLGRGPRETQYFGPGTRLLVL.